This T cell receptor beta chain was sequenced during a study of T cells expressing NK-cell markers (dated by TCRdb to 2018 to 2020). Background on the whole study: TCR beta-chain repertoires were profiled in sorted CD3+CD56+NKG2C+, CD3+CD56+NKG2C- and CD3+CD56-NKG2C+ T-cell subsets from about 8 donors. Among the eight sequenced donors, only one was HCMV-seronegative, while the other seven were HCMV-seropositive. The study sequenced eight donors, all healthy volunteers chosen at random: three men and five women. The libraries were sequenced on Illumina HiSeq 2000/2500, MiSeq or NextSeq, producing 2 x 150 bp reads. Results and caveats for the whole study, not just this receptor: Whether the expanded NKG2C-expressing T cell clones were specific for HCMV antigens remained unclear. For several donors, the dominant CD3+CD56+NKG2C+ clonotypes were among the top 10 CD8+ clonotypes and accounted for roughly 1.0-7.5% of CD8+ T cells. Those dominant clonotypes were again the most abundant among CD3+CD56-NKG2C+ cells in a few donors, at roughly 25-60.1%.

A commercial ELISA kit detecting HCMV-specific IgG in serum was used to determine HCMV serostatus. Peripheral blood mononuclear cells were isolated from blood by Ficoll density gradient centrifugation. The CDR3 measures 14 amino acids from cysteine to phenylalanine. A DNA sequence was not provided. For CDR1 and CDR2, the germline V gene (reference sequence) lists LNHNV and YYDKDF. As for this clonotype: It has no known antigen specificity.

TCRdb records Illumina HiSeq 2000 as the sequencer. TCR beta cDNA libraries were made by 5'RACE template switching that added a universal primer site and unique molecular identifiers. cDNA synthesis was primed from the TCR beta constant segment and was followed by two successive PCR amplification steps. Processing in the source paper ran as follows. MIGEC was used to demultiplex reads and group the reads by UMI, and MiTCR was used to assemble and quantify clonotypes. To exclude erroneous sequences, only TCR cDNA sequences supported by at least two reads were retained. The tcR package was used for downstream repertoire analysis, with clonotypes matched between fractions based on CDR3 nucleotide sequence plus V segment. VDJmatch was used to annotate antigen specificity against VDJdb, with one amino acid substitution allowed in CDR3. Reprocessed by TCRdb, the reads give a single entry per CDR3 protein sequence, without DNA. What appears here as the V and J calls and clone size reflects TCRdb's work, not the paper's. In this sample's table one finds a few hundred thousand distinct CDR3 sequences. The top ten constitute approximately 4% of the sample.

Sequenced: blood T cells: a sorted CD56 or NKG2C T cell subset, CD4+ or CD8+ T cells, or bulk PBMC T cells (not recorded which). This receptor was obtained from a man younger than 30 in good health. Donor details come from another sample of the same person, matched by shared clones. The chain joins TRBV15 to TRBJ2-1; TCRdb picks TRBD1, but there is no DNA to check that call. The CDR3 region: CATSSPRKYYEQFF.